A selection of T cell receptor beta chains follows, all from one sample in a study of metastatic and nonmetastatic thyroid tumors. With MiXCR, TCRdb called clones anew from the PCR reads. The table lists about 23,000 clones, more than 15% of them singletons. The specimen sequenced was blood. These receptors were obtained from a male donor with papillary thyroid cancer or a benign thyroid nodule (not recorded which). Some clones in this sample may be carry-over from other donors' samples. CDR3s include the opening cysteine and the closing phenylalanine or tryptophan. The D gene is left open where the match is weak. Clone size appears in some rows only: once, few, many, or a class for an expanded clone.

>TRBD2|TRBJ2-1|TRBV27|medium-sized
TGTGCCAGCAGACTAGCGGGAGAGGGCAATGAGCAGTTCTTC
CASRLAGEGNEQFF
>.|TRBJ2-1|TRBV7-8|.
TGTGCCAGCAGCTCAGTAGGGGGACTCGGGAATGACCAGTTCTTC
CASSSVGGLGNDQFF
>TRBD1|TRBJ2-5|TRBV29-1|many
TGCAGCGTTGATCAGGGGGCAGAGACCCAGTACTTC
CSVDQGAETQYF
>.|TRBJ2-2|TRBV19|many
TGTGCCAGTAGTATCGGGCGTATGTTTGGGGAGCTGTTTTTT
CASSIGRMFGELFF
>.|TRBJ2-2|TRBV5-1|.
TGCGCCAGCAGCCTGCTCCTCATTGGTTCCGGGGAGCTGTTTTTT
CASSLLLIGSGELFF
>.|TRBJ2-7|TRBV27|.
TGTGCCAGCAGTTTAACGCACAGCTCCTACGAGCAGTACTTC
CASSLTHSSYEQYF
>.|TRBJ2-1|TRBV24-1|.
TGTGACAGCAGTGACCCCCTGGCACAGGGAAGAAGCTATGAGCAGTTCTTC
CDSSDPLAQGRSYEQFF
>TRBD2|TRBJ2-3|TRBV24-1|many
TGTGCCACCAGTGATTTGGACTGGACTAGCGGGACGGGGAATACGCAGTATTTT
CATSDLDWTSGTGNTQYF
>TRBD2|TRBJ2-3|TRBV27|many
TGTGCCAGCAGTCCTATAGCGGGAGAGGGGCAAGATACGCAGTATTTT
CASSPIAGEGQDTQYF
>TRBD1|TRBJ2-3|TRBV30|.
TGTGCCTGGAGTTTAACCGGGACAGGGTTATGGCCCCAGTATTTT
CAWSLTGTGLWPQYF
>.|TRBJ2-2|TRBV5-1|many
TGCGCCAGCAGCCTGTACGGGGAACTAGGCACCGGGGAGCTGTTTTTT
CASSLYGELGTGELFF
>.|TRBJ1-1|TRBV19|many
TGTGCCAGTAGTATAGTCCTCAAAGGGAACACTGAAGCTTTCTTT
CASSIVLKGNTEAFF
>.|TRBJ2-6|TRBV9|few
TGTGCCAGCAGCGGAGGGGCCAACGTCCTGACTTTC
CASSGGANVLTF
>.|TRBJ1-2|TRBV19|.
TGTGCCATCAAGGGGCTGGACGGGACGGGCTATGGCTACACCTTC
CAIKGLDGTGYGYTF
>.|TRBJ2-7|TRBV24-1|medium-sized
TGTGCCACCAGTGATTTGCGGGGCGGCGACGAGCAGTACTTC
CATSDLRGGDEQYF
>.|TRBJ2-1|TRBV6-1|medium-sized
TGTGCCAGCAGTGAACTCCTTGGACACTCCTACAATGAGCAGTTCTTC
CASSELLGHSYNEQFF
>.|TRBJ2-7|TRBV7-9|.
TGTGCCAGCAGCTTAGGGACAGCCAGCTACGAGCAGTACTTC
CASSLGTASYEQYF
>.|TRBJ2-2|TRBV5-1|.
TGCGCCAGCAGCTCGTACACGAACACCGGTGAGCTGTTTTTT
CASSSYTNTGELFF
>TRBD1|TRBJ1-5|TRBV27|few
TGTGCCAGCAGGGGAATTGGGACAGGGCTATGGGGCAATCAGCCCCAGCATTTT
CASRGIGTGLWGNQPQHF
>.|TRBJ2-6|TRBV20-1|once
TGCAGTGCTAGATCTCTGGAGGGGGCAATATCTGGGGCCAACGTCCTGACTTTC
CSARSLEGAISGANVLTF
>TRBD2|TRBJ2-5|TRBV11-2|many
TGTGCCAGCAGCTTAGCCGGGACTAGCGGGAGAAAGACCCAGTACTTC
CASSLAGTSGRKTQYF
>.|TRBJ2-2|TRBV5-1|medium-sized
TGCGCCAGCAGCTTCAACACCGGGGAGCTGTTTTTT
CASSFNTGELFF
>.|TRBJ1-2|TRBV27|few
TGTGCCAGCAGTTTACAGCCTTCTACCTATGGCTACACCTTC
CASSLQPSTYGYTF
>TRBD1|TRBJ1-2|TRBV19|.
TGTGCCAGTAGAGGGACAGGGAGAGGCTATGGCTACACCTTC
CASRGTGRGYGYTF
>.|TRBJ1-1|TRBV6-4|few
TGTGCCAGCAATCAGGGGTTCGGCACTGAAGCTTTCTTT
CASNQGFGTEAFF
>TRBD1|TRBJ2-5|TRBV20-1|many
TGCAGTGCTACCGACAGGGAAGAGACCCAGTACTTC
CSATDREETQYF
>TRBD2|TRBJ2-5|TRBV5-1|many
TGCGCCAGCAGCTTGGAGGGGACTAGCGGGAAAGGAGGACAAGAGACCCAGTACTTC
CASSLEGTSGKGGQETQYF
>.|TRBJ2-1|TRBV15|many
TGTGCCACCAGGACCGGGACAGCACAACTAGCGGATAACTACAATGAGCAGTTCTTC
CATRTGTAQLADNYNEQFF
>TRBD1|TRBJ2-7|TRBV3-1|many
TGTGCCAGCAGCCAAATGACAGGGGACTACGAGCAGTACTTC
CASSQMTGDYEQYF
>.|TRBJ1-2|TRBV20-1|.
TGCAGTGCTAGAGATCTTCACTATGGCTACACCTTC
CSARDLHYGYTF
>TRBD2|TRBJ2-7|TRBV11-2|once
TGTGCCAGCACCCCGGCTGGAGCGGGAGGCAGCTCCTACGAGCAGTACTTC
CASTPAGAGGSSYEQYF
>TRBD2|TRBJ2-1|TRBV5-4|many
TGTGCCAGCAGCGCGGACAGCGGGAGTAAGAGTGAGCAGTTCTTC
CASSADSGSKSEQFF
>.|TRBJ2-7|TRBV6-1|medium-sized
TGTGCCAGCAGGAGAAGTGGTAGCTCCTACGAGCAGTACTTC
CASRRSGSSYEQYF
>.|TRBJ2-2|TRBV27|medium-sized
TGTGCCAGCAGTTTCTCCGTCGTAACCGGGGAGCTGTTTTTT
CASSFSVVTGELFF
>.|TRBJ2-3|TRBV6-5|many
TGTGCCAGCAGTTACTCGGCGGGTACAGATACGCAGTATTTT
CASSYSAGTDTQYF
>.|TRBJ1-6|TRBV7-6|many
TGTGCCAGCAGCTTAGAAGATCCTTGGGGAGTGAATTCACCCCTCCACTTT
CASSLEDPWGVNSPLHF
>TRBD2|TRBJ2-7|TRBV5-1|.
TGCGCCAGCAGCTTGGGCGGCGGGAGTTTCGACGAGCAGTACTTC
CASSLGGGSFDEQYF
>.|TRBJ1-6|TRBV4-1|many
TGCGCCAGCAGCCGTCCGAATAATTCACCCCTCCACTTT
CASSRPNNSPLHF
>.|TRBJ2-3|TRBV13|many
TGTGCCAGCAGCTATAGCGGAACGAGGGAAGGAGATACGCAGTATTTT
CASSYSGTREGDTQYF
>TRBD2|TRBJ2-7|TRBV20-1|.
TGCGGGCTAGCGGGGGGATACGAGCAGTACTTC
CGLAGGYEQYF
>.|TRBJ2-2|TRBV6-1|few
TGTGCCAGCGCATCCAGGGGGAACACCGGGGAGCTGTTTTTT
CASASRGNTGELFF